This TCR beta chain was observed in a study of identical twins. Of note for this clonotype: Antigen specificity is unknown.

V dropped 3 bases and J dropped 0; count of bases not matched to a gene: 3. Germline lookup yields CDR1 SEHNR and CDR2 FQNEAQ (reference sequence). CDR3 length: 16 residues. Notes on the study in general: Beta out-of-frame sequences displayed a weaker excess of sharing between twins.

TCRdb used MiXCR to reprocess the 5' RACE reads, holding one entry per CDR3 protein. This sample has around 500,000 distinct CDR3 sequences, with 12% to 15% found just once. The same specimen was also included in a second study, on yellow fever vaccine responses in identical twins.

The source of this sequence is a woman younger than 35 in good health. The sample comprised CD4+ T cells sorted from blood. The J gene is TRBJ1-4, the V gene TRBV7-9; TRBD1 matches 8 bases. The CDR3 region is CASSFPGGPTNEKLFF. The DNA of the CDR3 is TGTGCCAGCAGCTTTCCAGGGGGCCCAACTAATGAAAAACTGTTTTTT.